One and the same sample provided the 32 T cell receptor beta chains below, sequenced in a study of blood T cell repertoires in COVID-19 (dated by TCRdb to 2020 to 2021). The method behind the library was the immunoSEQ multiplex PCR assay. TCRdb re-hosts the immuneACCESS table, in-frame sequences only. Its copies lack some clones; in the studies checked, an unresolved V gene accounts for under half of them, and the cause for the rest is not known. The sample table lists about 100,000 clones, 87% of them with a count of one. The ten largest account for about 16% of the sample. Specimen: peripheral blood. The receptors were sampled from a man aged 50 or older with acute or convalescent COVID-19.

CDR3 in DNA: TGTGCCAGCAGCTTAGTCCGAGGCACCGGGGAGCTGTTTTTT. Translating it yields CASSLVRGTGELFF. The chain links TRBV11-3 to TRBJ2-2, with no clear D. Trimming removed 1 base at V and 4 bases at J, with 7 bases between. The germline V gene has CDR1 SGHNT and CDR2 YENEEA. The CDR3 extends over 14 amino acids.

This clone turned up a few times. The gene calls are TRBV7-9 and TRBJ2-5, with TRBD1 matching over 9 bases. The junction had 8 bases not matched to a gene; V was cut back by 5 bases and J by 4 bases. Looked up from germline, CDR1 is SEHNR and CDR2 is FQNEAQ (reference sequence). This CDR3 has 15 residues. CDR3 amino acids: CASSEGQGGGETQYF. The CDR3 nucleotides are TGTGCCAGCAGCGAGGGACAGGGTGGCGGAGAGACCCAGTACTTC.

The chain links TRBV9 to TRBJ2-2, with 7 bases identical to TRBD2. The junction had 3 bases not matched to a gene; V was cut back by 0 bases and J by 4 bases. This CDR3 is 15 amino acids long. Germline CDR1 is SGDLS and CDR2 is YYNGEE. The CDR3 DNA reads TGTGCCAGCAGCGTAGCTACGGGGGGCACCGGGGAGCTGTTTTTT. Amino acids: CASSVATGGTGELFF.

The rearrangement links TRBV10-3 to TRBJ2-7; 13 bases are a match to TRBD2. The germline V gene encodes CDR1 ENHRY and CDR2 SYGVKD. V shed 7 bases, J shed 6 bases, and the junction held 3 bases outside the gene matches. CDR3 length: 13 amino acids. The CDR3 DNA follows: TGTGCCATCATGTGGACTAGCGGGAGCGAGCAGTACTTC. This sequence encodes CAIMWTSGSEQYF.

The J gene is TRBJ2-3, the V gene TRBV14, with D possibly matching TRBD1 (6 bases). The ends were cut back, 5 bases at V and 4 bases at J, with 22 bases in the middle. The CDR3 covers 17 residues. Germline V CDR1 and CDR2: SGHDN, FVKESK. The CDR3, as DNA: TGTGCCAGCAGCTTAGAGGGGGACCCGAGAAGGCCAGATACGCAGTATTTT. Protein product: CASSLEGDPRRPDTQYF.

In its sample, this clone was seen a few times. The rearrangement uses TRBV2 and TRBJ2-3; 12 bases agree with TRBD2. Per the germline V gene, CDR1 is SNHLY and CDR2 is FYNNEI. The CDR3 runs 17 residues. V trimming: 5 bases; J trimming: 0 bases; junction bases outside the gene matches: 6. The chain's CDR3 is CASSRTSGIISTDTQYF. DNA for the CDR3: TGTGCCAGCAGTAGGACTAGCGGGATAATTAGCACAGATACGCAGTATTTT.

This sequence joins TRBV28 and TRBJ2-3, with D perhaps matching TRBD1 (5 bases). This CDR3 comprises 17 residues. The V end lost 5 bases, the J end lost 4 bases, and 22 bases lay between the germline ends. CDR1 and CDR2 from the germline V gene are MDHEN and SYDVKM. DNA of the CDR3: TGTGCCAGCAGTACCCGACAGAGATCCGGTGTGGCAGATACGCAGTATTTT. Protein product: CASSTRQRSGVADTQYF.

The genes are TRBV4-1 and TRBJ2-1, with unresolved D. This CDR3 is built from 12 residues. V dropped 0 bases and J dropped 11 bases, with 8 bases sitting between them. The germline gives CDR1 MGHRA, CDR2 YSYEKL. CDR3 bases: TGCGCCAGCAGCCAAGATATACAGAAGCAGTTCTTC. This gives the protein CASSQDIQKQFF.

This clone was observed a single time. This chain joins TRBV19 and TRBJ2-1, with TRBD2 matching 8 bases. Germline CDR1 LNHDA, CDR2 SQIVND (reference sequence). J was trimmed by 4 bases and V by 4 bases; bases with no gene match: 12. The CDR3 contains 17 residues. CDR3 nucleotides: TGTGCCAGTAGTAGGCCCCCGAATAGCGGGACTTACAATGAGCAGTTCTTC. Its translation: CASSRPPNSGTYNEQFF.

The V gene is TRBV10-3, the J gene TRBJ2-3; 13 bases agree with TRBD2. With V trimmed by 6 bases and J by 7 bases, 7 bases remained unmatched. The germline V gene encodes CDR1 ENHRY and CDR2 SYGVKD. The CDR3 spans 15 residues. CDR3 sequence reads: CAIRGTSGDGNTQYF. In DNA, the CDR3 is TGTGCCATCAGGGGGACTAGCGGGGATGGGAATACGCAGTATTTT.

The chain uses TRBV29-1 and TRBJ2-5; 8 bases align to TRBD1. This CDR3 is built from 15 residues. V dropped 6 bases and J dropped 1; count of bases not matched to a gene: 10. The germline CDR1 and CDR2 sequences are SQVTM and ANQGSEA. The CDR3 coding sequence is TGCAGCGTGTCCGCAGGGGGCTCTCCCCAAGAGACCCAGTACTTC. Protein sequence: CSVSAGGSPQETQYF.

There are a few counts of this clone. The chain links TRBV18 to TRBJ1-1; tentatively, D is TRBD1 (6 bases). This CDR3 has 14 amino acids. Trimming left V 6 bases short and J 1 base short, with 12 bases between. Per germline, CDR1 KGHSH and CDR2 LQKENI. CDR3 DNA sequence: TGTGCCAGCTCTCTGGACAGAGCGAACACTGAAGCTTTCTTT. This sequence encodes CASSLDRANTEAFF.

The chain employs TRBV28 and TRBJ2-2, with 8 bases matching TRBD1. This CDR3 has 15 amino acids. V gave up 6 bases and J gave up 6 bases; unmatched junction bases: 9. Germline lookup yields CDR1 MDHEN and CDR2 SYDVKM. The CDR3 sequence: CASRSGGRIAGELFF. Here the CDR3 DNA reads TGTGCCAGCAGGTCAGGGGGCAGAATCGCCGGGGAGCTGTTTTTT.

V usage is TRBV6-5 and J usage is TRBJ2-7; 7 nucleotides match TRBD2. The junction had 1 base not matched to a gene; V was cut back by 0 bases and J by 2 bases. CDR3 length equals 14 residues. Germline CDR1 is MNHEY and CDR2 is SVGAGI. The CDR3 loop is CASSYSGGTYEQYF. CDR3 DNA sequence: TGTGCCAGCAGTTACTCGGGAGGGACCTACGAGCAGTACTTC.

The gene calls are TRBV30 and TRBJ1-3; 9 bases match TRBD1. The V segment lost 2 bases and the J segment 4 bases; nucleotides outside the gene matches: 3. The CDR3 runs to 14 residues. Germline V lookup: CDR1 GTSNPN, CDR2 SVGIG (reference sequence). The CDR3 sequence: CAWSIGTGGNTIYF. The CDR3 DNA follows: TGTGCCTGGAGTATTGGGACAGGGGGAAACACCATATATTTT.

The genes are TRBV7-9 and TRBJ1-4; the match to TRBD1 covers 9 bases. The V gene's germline CDR1 is SEHNR and CDR2 FQNEAQ (reference sequence). The CDR3 covers 17 residues. V shed 5 bases, J shed 0 bases, and the junction held 7 bases outside the gene matches. The CDR3 spells CASSLGTGMATNEKLFF. CDR3 in DNA: TGTGCCAGCAGCCTGGGGACAGGGATGGCAACTAATGAAAAACTGTTTTTT.

The chain couples TRBV12-3 or TRBV12-4 to TRBJ1-2, with D possibly being TRBD1 (6 bases). The ends were cut back, 5 bases at V and 5 bases at J, with 12 bases in the middle. The CDR3 contains 13 residues. The CDR3 nucleotides read TGTGCCAGCAGTGGGACACGCGGTTATGGCTACACCTTC. This sequence encodes CASSGTRGYGYTF.

The chain employs TRBV19 and TRBJ2-5, with 9 bases matching TRBD1. Germline trimming cut 5 bases from V and 4 bases from J; bases unmatched to any gene: 8. The CDR3 loop spans 15 amino acids. The V gene's germline CDR1 is LNHDA and CDR2 SQIVND (reference sequence). The CDR3 region is CASSPRTGALETQYF. The CDR3 DNA follows: TGTGCCAGTAGTCCCAGGACAGGGGCGCTAGAGACCCAGTACTTC.

This chain links TRBV29-1 with TRBJ1-3; D call uncertain. The CDR3 is 13 amino acids. The V end was cut by 1 base, the J end by 0 bases, with 4 bases between. Germline CDR1 SQVTM, CDR2 ANQGSEA. The chain's CDR3 is CSVEARSGNTIYF. CDR3 DNA: TGCAGCGTTGAAGCCCGCTCTGGAAACACCATATATTTT.

The chain combines TRBV5-4 with TRBJ2-7; 8 nucleotides align to TRBD2. Germline V gives CDR1 SGHNT, CDR2 YYREEE (reference sequence). The CDR3 runs 14 residues. V was pared by 5 bases and J by 5 bases, with 9 bases of the junction left unmatched. This chain's CDR3 is CASSFGTSGDEQYF. The CDR3 DNA follows: TGTGCCAGCAGTTTCGGGACTAGTGGCGACGAGCAGTACTTC. The full variable domain, completed using reference TRBV5-4 and TRBJ2-7, is ETGVTQSPTHLIKTRGQQVTLRCSSQSGHNTVSWYQQALGQGPQFIFQYYREEENGRGNFPPRFSGLQFPNYSSELNVNALELDDSALYLCASSFGTSGDEQYFGPGTRLTVT.

The rearrangement joins TRBV18 to TRBJ2-2; 10 positions match TRBD2. V lost 0 bases to trimming and J lost 2 bases; unmatched junction nucleotides: 0. The CDR3 is 16 amino acids. Germline CDR1 reads KGHSH; CDR2 reads LQKENI. The CDR3 here is CASSPPLAGNTGELFF. The CDR3 DNA reads as TGTGCCAGCTCACCACCACTAGCGGGAAACACCGGGGAGCTGTTTTTT.

The chain recombines TRBV10-3 with TRBJ2-3, with TRBD2 as a possible D gene (5 bases). The CDR3 spans 17 residues. With 7 bases removed from V and 2 bases from J, the gap between germline ends came to 22 bases. Germline V gene data show CDR1 as ENHRY and CDR2 as SYGVKD. The CDR3 nucleotides read TGTGCCATCATTCGGGGAAAGACCGCTATATACACAGATACGCAGTATTTT. Protein: CAIIRGKTAIYTDTQYF.

This clone was counted a single time. This rearrangement joins TRBV6-6 to TRBJ2-1; tentatively, D is TRBD2 (5 bases). CDR1 is MNHNY, CDR2 SVGAGI, per germline (reference sequence). The V gene lost 9 bases and the J gene lost 4 bases, with 22 bases spanning the gap. The CDR3 has 16 amino acids. The CDR3 sequence is CASSPGGPEMYNEQFF. In DNA, the CDR3 is TGTGCCAGTTCTCCTGGCGGGCCAGAGATGTACAATGAGCAGTTCTTC.

This sequence joins TRBV24-1 and TRBJ2-1, with 9 bases identical to TRBD2. The CDR3 covers 14 residues. The germline gives CDR1 KGHDR, CDR2 SFDVKD. J lost 9 bases, V lost 4 bases, and 6 bases had no gene match. CDR3 bases: TGTGCCACCAGTGAGGTAGCGGGAGTGGGTGAGCAGTTCTTC. This translates into CATSEVAGVGEQFF.

This clone was seen more than once but under ten times. V is TRBV5-6 and J is TRBJ2-4; D is ambiguous. The CDR3 contains 15 residues. Germline V gives CDR1 SGHDT, CDR2 YYEEEE. V lost 4 bases to trimming and J lost 0 bases, with 11 bases between them. The CDR3 reads CASSTLTLAKNIQYF. In DNA form, the CDR3 reads TGTGCCAGCAGCACACTGACATTAGCCAAAAACATTCAGTACTTC. The full variable domain, completed using reference TRBV5-6 and TRBJ2-4, is DAGVTQSPTHLIKTRGQQVTLRCSPKSGHDTVSWYQQALGQGPQFIFQYYEEEERQRGNFPDRFSGHQFPNYSSELNVNALLLGDSALYLCASSTLTLAKNIQYFGAGTRLSVL.

This clone was recorded once. This sequence joins TRBV11-2 and TRBJ2-6; 8 nucleotides agree with TRBD2. The CDR3 spans 16 residues. Germline V gene sequence: CDR1 SGHAT, CDR2 FQNNGV. The trim removed 5 bases at V and 2 bases at J, leaving 5 bases unmatched. CDR3 in amino acids: CASSLRAGAGANVLTF. The CDR3 bases are TGTGCCAGCAGCCTCCGAGCGGGGGCTGGGGCCAACGTCCTGACTTTC.

This clone was recorded once. J is TRBJ1-5 and V is TRBV28; 7 nucleotides agree with TRBD1. Per the germline V gene, CDR1 is MDHEN and CDR2 is SYDVKM. This CDR3 spans 15 amino acids. J gave up 3 bases and V 3 bases, and 5 bases lay outside the gene matches. The CDR3: CASSFRQGNNQPQHF. CDR3 coding DNA: TGTGCCAGCAGTTTCCGACAGGGAAACAATCAGCCCCAGCATTTT.

In its sample, this clone was seen once. V and J are TRBV11-2 and TRBJ2-6, with 9 bases fitting TRBD1. The germline CDR1 and CDR2 sequences are SGHAT and FQNNGV. The CDR3 sequence is 17 residues long. Trimming cost V 4 bases and J 0 bases; bases outside gene matches: 4. CDR3 DNA sequence: TGTGCCAGCAGCTCCGGGACAGGGACCTCTGGGGCCAACGTCCTGACTTTC. Residues: CASSSGTGTSGANVLTF. Looking up the rest from reference TRBV11-2 and TRBJ2-6 gives the full variable domain: EAGVAQSPRYKIIEKRQSVAFWCNPISGHATLYWYQQILGQGPKLLIQFQNNGVVDDSQLPKDRFSAERLKGVDSTLKIQPAKLEDSAVYLCASSSGTGTSGANVLTFGAGSRLTVL.

V and J are TRBV6-5 and TRBJ2-1; maybe TRBD1 (6 bases). CDR1 is MNHEY, CDR2 SVGAGI, per germline. V gave up 4 bases and J gave up 13 bases, with 14 bases separating them. The CDR3 covers 12 residues. Written as DNA, the CDR3 is TGTGCCAGCAGTTCCACCGGGACAACCCAGTTCTTC. This encodes CASSSTGTTQFF.

This clone turned up a few times. The chain combines TRBV2 with TRBJ1-5; D is uncertain. The germline V gene encodes CDR1 SNHLY and CDR2 FYNNEI. V shed 8 bases and J shed 4 bases, with 12 bases lying between them. This CDR3 is 13 amino acids long. CDR3 region: CASARAPNQPQHF. In nucleotides, the CDR3 is TGTGCCAGCGCTCGCGCTCCTAATCAGCCCCAGCATTTT.

V gene TRBV28 combines with J gene TRBJ2-1; 8 positions agree with TRBD2. V shed 2 bases and J 6 bases; nucleotides not matched to a gene: 3. This CDR3 is 14 amino acids long. Germline V gene data show CDR1 as MDHEN and CDR2 as SYDVKM. CDR3 DNA: TGTGCCAGCAGTTTAAGGACTAGCTCCAATGAGCAGTTCTTC. It codes for CASSLRTSSNEQFF.

The chain has TRBV10-3 and TRBJ2-6; D is uncertain. The V gene's germline CDR1 is ENHRY and CDR2 SYGVKD. Trimming shortened V by 9 bases and J by 0 bases, and 12 bases separated the two germline ends. This CDR3 has 15 residues. The CDR3 DNA sequence: TGTGCCATAAAGGTCGGAGCCTCTGGGGCCAACGTCCTGACTTTC. Protein sequence: CAIKVGASGANVLTF.